This is a list of T cell receptor beta chains from one sample in a study of response to subunit inactivated influenza vaccine. TCRdb independently ran MiXCR on the RT-PCR reads; one entry per CDR3 protein. The repertoire consists of 200,000 to 250,000 distinct CDR3 sequences, with 9.5% to 15% occurring once and the leading ten covering approximately 8.4%. The specimen comprised non-naive T cells sorted from PBMCs, sampled 14 days before vaccination. The source of these receptors is a man aged 50-59 years who received an inactivated influenza vaccine. Each CDR3 is given with its conserved first and last residue. The D gene is left open where the match is weak. The size field is filled for only some rows; it gives once, few, many or a size class.

D gene: NA; J gene: TRBJ2-1; V gene: TRBV2; clone size: few; CDR3 protein: CASSVVTGNNEQFF; CDR3 DNA: TGTGCCAGCAGTGTGGTAACAGGGAACAATGAGCAGTTCTTC
D gene: NA; J gene: TRBJ2-7; V gene: TRBV28; clone size: NA; CDR3 protein: CASRIGVRSYEQYF; CDR3 DNA: TGTGCCAGCCGTATTGGGGTACGGAGCTACGAGCAGTACTTC
D gene: NA; J gene: TRBJ2-5; V gene: TRBV20-1; clone size: NA; CDR3 protein: CSATPLGLETQYF; CDR3 DNA: TGCAGTGCTACTCCTCTTGGGTTGGAGACCCAGTACTTC
D gene: NA; J gene: TRBJ1-5; V gene: TRBV20-1; clone size: NA; CDR3 protein: CCARDLKTTRQPQHF; CDR3 DNA: TGCTGTGCTAGAGATCTGAAGACGACTCGGCAGCCCCAGCATTTT
D gene: TRBD1; J gene: TRBJ1-5; V gene: TRBV20-1; clone size: few; CDR3 protein: CSASGQGHSNQPQHF; CDR3 DNA: TGCAGTGCTAGTGGACAGGGCCACAGCAATCAGCCCCAGCATTTT
D gene: TRBD2; J gene: TRBJ2-1; V gene: TRBV4-2; clone size: NA; CDR3 protein: CASSQAWGLAGGVQFF; CDR3 DNA: TGTGCCAGCAGCCAAGCCTGGGGACTAGCCGGAGGGGTGCAGTTCTTC
D gene: NA; J gene: TRBJ2-1; V gene: TRBV28; clone size: NA; CDR3 protein: CASSLGLNEQFF; CDR3 DNA: TGTGCCAGCAGTTTAGGTCTCAATGAGCAGTTCTTC
D gene: NA; J gene: TRBJ2-5; V gene: TRBV5-1; clone size: many; CDR3 protein: CASSLGSIYQETQYF; CDR3 DNA: TGCGCCAGCAGCTTGGGGTCAATATACCAAGAGACCCAGTACTTC
D gene: NA; J gene: TRBJ1-1; V gene: TRBV20-1; clone size: NA; CDR3 protein: CSARDRRAGALFTEAFF; CDR3 DNA: TGCAGTGCTAGAGATAGAAGGGCCGGAGCTCTCTTCACTGAAGCTTTCTTT
D gene: NA; J gene: TRBJ2-7; V gene: TRBV11-2; clone size: few; CDR3 protein: CASSTYTRYEQYF; CDR3 DNA: TGTGCCAGCAGCACCTACACGAGATACGAGCAGTACTTC
D gene: NA; J gene: TRBJ1-1; V gene: TRBV3-1; clone size: few; CDR3 protein: CASSQSTGRGATEAFF; CDR3 DNA: TGTGCCAGCAGCCAAAGTACAGGGCGGGGTGCCACTGAAGCTTTCTTT
D gene: TRBD2; J gene: TRBJ2-3; V gene: TRBV4-2; clone size: few; CDR3 protein: CASSPGEGSTDTQYF; CDR3 DNA: TGTGCCAGCAGCCCCGGGGAGGGTAGCACAGATACGCAGTATTTT
D gene: NA; J gene: TRBJ2-1; V gene: TRBV20-1; clone size: many; CDR3 protein: CSALPAYEQFF; CDR3 DNA: TGCAGTGCTTTACCGGCCTATGAGCAGTTCTTC
D gene: TRBD1; J gene: TRBJ2-7; V gene: TRBV20-1; clone size: few; CDR3 protein: CSARRTGAYEQYF; CDR3 DNA: TGCAGTGCTAGAAGGACAGGGGCCTACGAGCAGTACTTC
D gene: TRBD2; J gene: TRBJ2-1; V gene: TRBV28; clone size: NA; CDR3 protein: CASSLPLRRELNEQFF; CDR3 DNA: TGTGCCAGCAGTTTACCCCTACGGCGGGAGTTGAATGAGCAGTTCTTC
D gene: TRBD1; J gene: TRBJ1-2; V gene: TRBV28; clone size: NA; CDR3 protein: CASSTTGGEVGYTF; CDR3 DNA: TGTGCCAGCAGCACGACAGGGGGCGAGGTTGGCTACACCTTC
D gene: TRBD2; J gene: TRBJ2-1; V gene: TRBV19; clone size: NA; CDR3 protein: CAISAGGPYNEQFF; CDR3 DNA: TGTGCCATCTCAGCGGGAGGGCCTTACAATGAGCAGTTCTTC
D gene: NA; J gene: TRBJ1-1; V gene: TRBV10-1; clone size: NA; CDR3 protein: CASSSGPLGTGLAEAFF; CDR3 DNA: TGCGCCAGCAGTTCGGGGCCCTTGGGGACGGGCTTGGCTGAAGCTTTCTTT
D gene: NA; J gene: TRBJ2-1; V gene: TRBV4-1; clone size: NA; CDR3 protein: CASSPMGSSYNEQFF; CDR3 DNA: TGCGCCAGCAGCCCCATGGGCAGCTCCTACAATGAGCAGTTCTTC
D gene: NA; J gene: TRBJ1-1; V gene: TRBV20-1; clone size: many; CDR3 protein: CSGRSRTEAFF; CDR3 DNA: TGCAGTGGTCGGAGCCGGACTGAAGCTTTCTTT
D gene: TRBD1; J gene: TRBJ1-2; V gene: TRBV4-3; clone size: many; CDR3 protein: CASSLTDRGPLGYTF; CDR3 DNA: TGCGCCAGCAGCCTTACGGACAGGGGCCCCCTCGGCTACACCTTC
D gene: NA; J gene: TRBJ2-2; V gene: TRBV7-9; clone size: once; CDR3 protein: CASSSGRPNTGELFF; CDR3 DNA: TGTGCCAGCAGCTCCGGACGGCCGAACACCGGGGAGCTGTTTTTT
D gene: NA; J gene: TRBJ2-5; V gene: TRBV9; clone size: NA; CDR3 protein: CASSVVGQSGETQYF; CDR3 DNA: TGTGCCAGCAGCGTAGTGGGGCAGTCCGGAGAGACCCAGTACTTC
D gene: NA; J gene: TRBJ1-3; V gene: TRBV5-6; clone size: few; CDR3 protein: CASSLTGFSGNTIYF; CDR3 DNA: TGTGCCAGCAGCTTGACCGGGTTCTCTGGAAACACCATATATTTT
D gene: NA; J gene: TRBJ1-5; V gene: TRBV10-1; clone size: NA; CDR3 protein: CASSAYRDQPQHF; CDR3 DNA: TGCGCCAGCAGTGCTTATCGCGATCAGCCCCAGCATTTT
D gene: TRBD1; J gene: TRBJ2-7; V gene: TRBV4-2; clone size: NA; CDR3 protein: CASSPPPGQGASEQYF; CDR3 DNA: TGTGCCAGCAGCCCCCCCCCAGGGCAGGGGGCTTCCGAGCAGTACTTC
D gene: TRBD2; J gene: TRBJ2-7; V gene: TRBV6-7; clone size: NA; CDR3 protein: CASSYPRESYEQYF; CDR3 DNA: TGTGCCAGCAGTTACCCGCGGGAGTCCTACGAGCAGTACTTC
D gene: TRBD1; J gene: TRBJ2-7; V gene: TRBV5-4; clone size: NA; CDR3 protein: CASSLNPGQIYEQYF; CDR3 DNA: TGTGCCAGCAGCTTGAATCCGGGACAGATATACGAGCAGTACTTC
D gene: NA; J gene: TRBJ2-3; V gene: TRBV28; clone size: few; CDR3 protein: CASSRLAGATDTQYF; CDR3 DNA: TGTGCCAGCAGTCGTTTGGCTGGAGCCACAGATACGCAGTATTTT
D gene: NA; J gene: TRBJ1-2; V gene: TRBV7-9; clone size: NA; CDR3 protein: CASSLVQGRSPNYGYTF; CDR3 DNA: TGTGCCAGCAGCTTAGTCCAGGGGCGCAGCCCTAACTATGGCTACACCTTC
D gene: TRBD2; J gene: TRBJ2-1; V gene: TRBV30; clone size: NA; CDR3 protein: CASSGLAAYNEQFF; CDR3 DNA: TGTGCTTCATCGGGTCTAGCGGCCTACAATGAGCAGTTCTTC
D gene: TRBD1; J gene: TRBJ2-2; V gene: TRBV12-3/TRBV12-4; clone size: NA; CDR3 protein: CASSPLAGGSGELFF; CDR3 DNA: TGTGCCAGCAGCCCCCTGGCAGGGGGCTCCGGGGAGCTGTTTTTT
D gene: NA; J gene: TRBJ1-1; V gene: TRBV6-6; clone size: NA; CDR3 protein: CASRQGHEEAFF; CDR3 DNA: TGTGCCAGCAGGCAGGGGCACGAGGAAGCTTTCTTT
D gene: NA; J gene: TRBJ2-1; V gene: TRBV5-1; clone size: few; CDR3 protein: CASSDRNSYNEQFF; CDR3 DNA: TGCGCCAGCAGTGACAGGAACTCCTACAATGAGCAGTTCTTC
D gene: NA; J gene: TRBJ2-3; V gene: TRBV5-1; clone size: NA; CDR3 protein: CASSQTGRADTQYF; CDR3 DNA: TGCGCCAGCAGCCAGACAGGGAGGGCAGATACGCAGTATTTT
D gene: NA; J gene: TRBJ2-5; V gene: TRBV9; clone size: many; CDR3 protein: CASSVSGQETQYF; CDR3 DNA: TGTGCCAGCAGCGTAAGTGGACAAGAGACCCAGTACTTC
D gene: TRBD1; J gene: TRBJ2-7; V gene: TRBV4-3; clone size: few; CDR3 protein: CASSQWTGNGEQYF; CDR3 DNA: TGCGCCAGCAGCCAATGGACAGGGAACGGCGAGCAGTACTTC
D gene: NA; J gene: TRBJ1-4; V gene: TRBV28; clone size: NA; CDR3 protein: CASSFSLGQTNEKLFF; CDR3 DNA: TGTGCCAGCAGTTTTTCTTTGGGGCAAACTAATGAAAAACTGTTTTTT
D gene: NA; J gene: TRBJ2-3; V gene: TRBV18; clone size: NA; CDR3 protein: CASSGVSGAQYF; CDR3 DNA: TGTGCCAGCTCAGGTGTGAGTGGGGCGCAGTATTTT
D gene: TRBD1; J gene: TRBJ2-4; V gene: TRBV20-1; clone size: many; CDR3 protein: CSARGRSKNIQYF; CDR3 DNA: TGCAGTGCCAGGGGGCGGTCCAAAAACATTCAGTACTTC
D gene: TRBD2; J gene: TRBJ2-3; V gene: TRBV18; clone size: NA; CDR3 protein: CASSPVSGRDTQYF; CDR3 DNA: TGTGCCAGCTCACCTGTAAGCGGGAGGGATACGCAGTATTTT
D gene: NA; J gene: TRBJ2-5; V gene: TRBV20-1; clone size: many; CDR3 protein: CSARGPEETQYF; CDR3 DNA: TGCAGTGCTAGGGGCCCCGAAGAGACCCAGTACTTC
D gene: NA; J gene: TRBJ1-4; V gene: TRBV12-3/TRBV12-4; clone size: few; CDR3 protein: CASSFPGINEKLFF; CDR3 DNA: TGTGCCAGCAGTTTCCCAGGGATTAATGAAAAACTGTTTTTT
D gene: TRBD1; J gene: TRBJ1-1; V gene: TRBV6-1; clone size: few; CDR3 protein: CASSRGQGYTEAFF; CDR3 DNA: TGTGCCAGCAGCCGAGGACAGGGCTACACTGAAGCTTTCTTT
D gene: TRBD2; J gene: TRBJ2-1; V gene: TRBV28; clone size: many; CDR3 protein: CASSSGLDLNNEQFF; CDR3 DNA: TGTGCCAGCAGTTCGGGACTAGATTTAAACAATGAGCAGTTCTTC
D gene: TRBD2; J gene: TRBJ2-3; V gene: TRBV5-6; clone size: few; CDR3 protein: CASSLGLAGGVRNTQYF; CDR3 DNA: TGTGCCAGCAGCCTTGGACTAGCGGGAGGGGTAAGGAATACGCAGTATTTT
D gene: NA; J gene: TRBJ2-7; V gene: TRBV11-2; clone size: many; CDR3 protein: CASSLLAQGPYEQYF; CDR3 DNA: TGTGCCAGCAGCTTACTAGCCCAGGGTCCCTACGAGCAGTACTTC
D gene: NA; J gene: TRBJ1-2; V gene: TRBV20-1; clone size: few; CDR3 protein: CSARDWTAAISNGYTF; CDR3 DNA: TGCAGTGCTAGAGATTGGACGGCGGCGATCTCTAATGGCTACACCTTC
D gene: NA; J gene: TRBJ1-4; V gene: TRBV6-1; clone size: NA; CDR3 protein: CASSLDRASTNEKLFF; CDR3 DNA: TGTGCCAGCAGCCTCGACAGAGCTTCAACTAATGAAAAACTGTTTTTT
D gene: NA; J gene: TRBJ2-2; V gene: TRBV15; clone size: NA; CDR3 protein: CATRRGGDERQRPGELFF; CDR3 DNA: TGTGCCACCAGAAGAGGAGGGGATGAACGGCAAAGGCCGGGGGAGCTGTTTTTT
D gene: NA; J gene: TRBJ2-3; V gene: TRBV24-1; clone size: NA; CDR3 protein: CATSDPSTSTDTQYF; CDR3 DNA: TGTGCCACCAGTGATCCGTCGACTAGCACAGATACGCAGTATTTT
D gene: NA; J gene: TRBJ2-7; V gene: TRBV24-1; clone size: few; CDR3 protein: CATSDPQEYEQYF; CDR3 DNA: TGTGCCACCAGTGATCCCCAGGAATACGAGCAGTACTTC
D gene: NA; J gene: TRBJ1-1; V gene: TRBV18; clone size: NA; CDR3 protein: CASSPPMGGTLDTEAFF; CDR3 DNA: TGTGCCAGCTCACCGCCCATGGGCGGGACCCTCGACACTGAAGCTTTCTTT
D gene: NA; J gene: TRBJ2-3; V gene: TRBV7-9; clone size: NA; CDR3 protein: CASSFYLGGAADTQYF; CDR3 DNA: TGTGCCAGCAGCTTTTACCTCGGCGGGGCGGCAGATACGCAGTATTTT
D gene: NA; J gene: TRBJ2-5; V gene: TRBV12-3/TRBV12-4; clone size: NA; CDR3 protein: CASSLGGLAKETQYF; CDR3 DNA: TGTGCCAGCAGTTTAGGCGGACTCGCTAAAGAGACCCAGTACTTC
D gene: NA; J gene: TRBJ2-2; V gene: TRBV7-2; clone size: few; CDR3 protein: CASSFVGGGRGTGELFF; CDR3 DNA: TGTGCCAGCAGCTTTGTAGGTGGGGGGCGCGGCACCGGGGAGCTGTTTTTT